This T cell receptor (beta chain) appears in the sequencing data of a study of early T cells in non-severe SARS-CoV-2 infection. Study overall: Bulk RNA isolated from unsorted whole blood underwent sequencing; chains were not paired. Study results and caveats: Database matching using VDJdb favored anti-spike CD8 responses, with private and CD4 specificities left missing.

This clonotype was picked up many times. Its cognate antigen is unknown. The CDR3 is made up of 13 amino acids. V dropped 5 bases and J dropped 6 bases, with 12 bases sitting between them. Per the germline V gene, CDR1 is SSHAT and CDR2 is FNYEAQ (reference sequence). Attached unique molecular identifiers marked individual cDNA molecules. TCRdb re-called the 5' RACE reads with MiXCR, one entry per CDR3 protein. The table includes about 73,000 distinct CDR3 sequences, about an eighth detected once. The genes are TRBV7-7 and TRBJ2-3; possibly TRBD1 or TRBD2 for D (5 bases each). Sequences were obtained from whole blood. The receptor's source is an adult who was a healthcare worker with PCR-confirmed SARS-CoV-2 infection or an uninfected control (not recorded which). The CDR3 region is CASSQGRSDTQYF. In nucleotides, the CDR3 is TGTGCCAGCAGCCAGGGACGGTCCGATACGCAGTATTTT.